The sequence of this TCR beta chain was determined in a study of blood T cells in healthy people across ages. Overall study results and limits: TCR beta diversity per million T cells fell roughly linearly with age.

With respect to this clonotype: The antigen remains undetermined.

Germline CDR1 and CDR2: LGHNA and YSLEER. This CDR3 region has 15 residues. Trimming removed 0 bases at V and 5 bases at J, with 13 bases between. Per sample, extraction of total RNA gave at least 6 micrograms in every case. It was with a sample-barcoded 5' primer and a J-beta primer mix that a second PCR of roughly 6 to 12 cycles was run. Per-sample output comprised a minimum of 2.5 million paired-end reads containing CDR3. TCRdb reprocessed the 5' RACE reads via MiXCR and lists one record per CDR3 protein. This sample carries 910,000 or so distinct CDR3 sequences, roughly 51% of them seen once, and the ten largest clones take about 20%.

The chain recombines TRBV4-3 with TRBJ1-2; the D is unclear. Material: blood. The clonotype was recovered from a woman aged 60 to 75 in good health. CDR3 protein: CASSQDSMGRYGYTF. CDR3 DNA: TGCGCCAGCAGCCAAGATTCGATGGGGAGGTATGGCTACACCTTC.